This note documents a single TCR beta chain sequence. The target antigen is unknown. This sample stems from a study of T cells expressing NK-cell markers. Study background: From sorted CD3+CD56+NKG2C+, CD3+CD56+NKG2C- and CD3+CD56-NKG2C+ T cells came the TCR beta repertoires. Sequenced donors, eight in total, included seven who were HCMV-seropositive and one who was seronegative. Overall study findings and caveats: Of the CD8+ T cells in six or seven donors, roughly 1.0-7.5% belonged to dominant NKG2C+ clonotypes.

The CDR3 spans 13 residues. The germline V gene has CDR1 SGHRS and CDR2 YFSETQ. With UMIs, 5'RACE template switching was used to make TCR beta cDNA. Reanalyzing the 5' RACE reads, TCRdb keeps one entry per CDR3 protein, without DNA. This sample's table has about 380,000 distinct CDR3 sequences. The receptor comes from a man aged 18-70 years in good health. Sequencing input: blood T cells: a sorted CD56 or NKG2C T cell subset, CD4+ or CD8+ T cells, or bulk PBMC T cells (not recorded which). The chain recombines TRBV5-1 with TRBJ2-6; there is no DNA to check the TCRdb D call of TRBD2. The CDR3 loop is CATRGVGANVLTF.